The 29 T cell receptor beta chains in this list originate from one sample, sequenced in a study of cytomegalovirus exposure and HLA in healthy donors. The PCR used 60 Vbeta and 13 Jbeta primers. This table comes from immunoSEQ multiplex PCR, and its TCRdb copy is limited to in-frame clones, with some not included. The repertoire holds about 150,000 clones, with about 88% as singletons. The specimen was PBMCs. The receptors originated from a woman younger than 30 in good health and CMV-seronegative.

The chain combines TRBV15 with TRBJ2-7, with 7 bases fitting TRBD1. CDR3 length: 15 residues. With 3 bases clipped from V and 0 bases from J, the junction kept 5 bases outside the gene matches. Germline CDR1 reads LNHNV; CDR2 reads YYDKDF (reference sequence). CDR3 in DNA: TGTGCCACCAGCAGCATGACAGGGCCCTCCTACGAGCAGTACTTC. This translates into CATSSMTGPSYEQYF.

The rearrangement joins TRBV7-9 to TRBJ1-2, with 7 positions matching TRBD1. CDR3 length equals 14 residues. Germline V gene sequence: CDR1 SEHNR, CDR2 FQNEAQ (reference sequence). With V trimmed by 5 bases and J by 4 bases, 7 bases remained unmatched. The CDR3 DNA reads as TGTGCCAGCAGCAGCATAACAGGGGTCTATGGCTACACCTTC. Translated: CASSSITGVYGYTF.

V usage is TRBV5-8 and J usage is TRBJ2-5; 10 nucleotides line up with TRBD2. The better agreement between TRBJ2-7 and the DNA end casts doubt on the J call. The CDR3 loop spans 17 amino acids. Germline lookup yields CDR1 SGHTS and CDR2 YDEGEE. The CDR3 nucleotides read TGTGCCAGCAGCTTGGCGTTTGGACTAGCGGAGACCTACGAGCAGTACTTC. Translation: CASSLAFGLAETYEQYF.

V gene TRBV29-1 combines with J gene TRBJ1-2; TRBD1 aligns across 7 bases. This CDR3 spans 15 amino acids. V dropped 4 bases and J dropped 2; count of bases not matched to a gene: 10. CDR1 is SQVTM, CDR2 ANQGSEA, per germline. In nucleotides, the CDR3 is TGCAGCGTTGTACCACAGGGGAACCGCAACTATGGCTACACCTTC. Translating it yields CSVVPQGNRNYGYTF.

The genes are TRBV30 and TRBJ1-1; D remains unclear. CDR3 length equals 12 residues. Germline CDR1 reads GTSNPN; CDR2 reads SVGIG (reference sequence). Trimming cost V 4 bases and J 0 bases, with 6 bases left between them. The CDR3 nucleotides are TGTGCCTGGACCCTTTTGAACACTGAAGCTTTCTTT. Translating gives CAWTLLNTEAFF.

The chain links TRBV5-5 to TRBJ1-2, with D possibly being TRBD1 (6 bases). Germline V CDR1 and CDR2: SGHKS, YYEKEE (reference sequence). The CDR3 extends over 12 amino acids. V dropped 3 bases and J dropped 8 bases, with 11 bases sitting between them. CDR3 nucleotide sequence: TGTGCCAGCAGCTCTACAGGGAAGGGCTACACCTTC. Translated, it gives CASSSTGKGYTF.

This chain uses TRBV5-1 with TRBJ2-7, with 8 positions matching TRBD1. Germline lookup yields CDR1 SGHRS and CDR2 YFSETQ. This CDR3 spans 15 amino acids. J gave up 1 base and V 3 bases, and 6 bases lay outside the gene matches. The CDR3, as DNA: TGCGCCAGCAGCTCTGGACAGGGTAATTCCTACGAGCAGTACTTC. Translated: CASSSGQGNSYEQYF.

This clone was recorded only once. The chain recombines TRBV30 with TRBJ2-7; tentatively, D is TRBD1 (6 bases). Trimming stripped 1 base from V and 3 bases from J, with 16 bases between. The CDR3 runs to 15 residues. Germline V gene lookup returns CDR1 GTSNPN and CDR2 SVGIG (reference sequence). DNA of the CDR3: TGTGCCTGGAGTGCCGACAGGAACCGAGACTACGAGCAGTACTTC. Protein product: CAWSADRNRDYEQYF.

The gene calls are TRBV2 and TRBJ1-3; D unresolved. The V end was cut by 5 bases, the J end by 2 bases, with 16 bases between. This CDR3 is 16 amino acids long. Per the germline V gene, CDR1 is SNHLY and CDR2 is FYNNEI. The CDR3 region has the DNA TGTGCCAGCAGTCCCACCCCCGCAGGAACTGGAAACACCATATATTTT. Translating it yields CASSPTPAGTGNTIYF.

The chain employs TRBV2 and TRBJ1-1, with D tentatively TRBD1 (6 bases). Germline CDR1 reads SNHLY; CDR2 reads FYNNEI. With 5 bases removed from V and 5 bases from J, the gap between germline ends came to 12 bases. The CDR3 covers 13 residues. For the CDR3, the DNA is TGTGCCAGCAGTCGAGAGGGGGGGACTGAAGCTTTCTTT. Its translation is CASSREGGTEAFF. Using reference TRBV2 and TRBJ1-1 for the parts outside the CDR3, the full variable domain is EPEVTQTPSHQVTQMGQEVILRCVPISNHLYFYWYRQILGQKVEFLVSFYNNEISEKSEIFDDQFSVERPDGSNFTLKIRSTKLEDSAMYFCASSREGGTEAFFGQGTRLTVV.

V gene TRBV10-2 combines with J gene TRBJ2-7, with 9 nucleotides matching TRBD1. CDR3 length equals 15 residues. The ends lost 6 bases at V and 0 bases at J; junction bases unmatched: 6. CDR1 WSHSY and CDR2 SAAADI come from the germline V gene. The CDR3: CASRDPGQGSYEQYF. For the CDR3, the DNA is TGCGCCAGCAGGGATCCGGGACAGGGCTCCTACGAGCAGTACTTC.

V gene TRBV7-2 combines with J gene TRBJ2-7; 11 bases are a match to TRBD2. The CDR3 consists of 16 residues. CDR1 SGHTA and CDR2 FQGNSA come from the germline V gene. The trim removed 0 bases at V and 6 bases at J, leaving 7 bases unmatched. CDR3 amino acids: CASSLASGRARSEQYF. The CDR3 coding sequence is TGTGCCAGCAGCTTAGCTAGCGGGAGGGCCCGTAGCGAGCAGTACTTC.

This clone appeared a single time. CDR3 sequence reads: CASSFKAGGNEQFF. In DNA form, the CDR3 reads TGTGCCAGCAGTTTCAAAGCGGGGGGGAATGAGCAGTTCTTC. This sequence joins TRBV27 and TRBJ2-1, with 10 nucleotides matching TRBD2. With V trimmed by 3 bases and J by 7 bases, 3 bases remained unmatched. Germline V CDR1 and CDR2: MNHEY, SMNVEV (reference sequence). This CDR3 has 14 residues.

The CDR3 region is CASSLGTGIIGSPLHF. The CDR3, as DNA: TGTGCCAGCAGCCTTGGGACAGGGATCATCGGGTCACCCCTCCACTTT. The chain employs TRBV7-2 and TRBJ1-6, with TRBD1 matching over 9 bases. CDR3 size: 16 residues. Germline V gives CDR1 SGHTA, CDR2 FQGNSA. V shed 5 bases, J shed 10 bases, and the junction held 12 bases outside the gene matches.

The gene calls are TRBV30 and TRBJ1-2; a weak D match, TRBD1 (6 bases). This CDR3 has 14 amino acids. The ends were cut back, 0 bases at V and 8 bases at J, with 16 bases in the middle. CDR1 GTSNPN and CDR2 SVGIG come from the germline V gene (reference sequence). The CDR3 spells CAWSVAGAKGGYTF. CDR3 coding DNA: TGTGCCTGGAGTGTGGCAGGGGCCAAGGGGGGCTACACCTTC.

The chain has TRBV19 and TRBJ2-7; possible D gene TRBD2, 5 bases. V shed 8 bases and J shed 0 bases, with 20 bases lying between them. This CDR3 spans 16 amino acids. CDR1 and CDR2 (germline): LNHDA, SQIVND (reference sequence). CDR3 DNA sequence: TGTGCCAGTTCGCCCCTTTTGGAGGCCCGCTCCTACGAGCAGTACTTC. Translating gives CASSPLLEARSYEQYF.

The rearrangement uses TRBV5-1 and TRBJ2-7; 7 nucleotides align to TRBD1. V lost 4 bases to trimming and J lost 1 base; unmatched junction nucleotides: 5. Germline-derived CDR1 and CDR2 are SGHRS and YFSETQ. The CDR3 extends over 14 amino acids. The CDR3 DNA follows: TGCGCCAGCAGCCGATGGGACAGATCCTACGAGCAGTACTTC. This codes for CASSRWDRSYEQYF.

The chain joins TRBV6-5 to TRBJ2-1; D might be TRBD2 (6 bases). V gave up 0 bases and J gave up 5 bases, with 11 bases separating them. This CDR3 has 15 residues. The germline gives CDR1 MNHEY, CDR2 SVGAGI. The CDR3 region is CASSYSTGEDNEQFF. The CDR3 DNA is TGTGCCAGCAGTTACTCGACGGGAGAGGACAATGAGCAGTTCTTC.

The chain combines TRBV6-1 with TRBJ2-2; 10 bases agree with TRBD2. Trimming cost V 5 bases and J 1 base; bases outside gene matches: 1. CDR3 length equals 15 residues. Germline CDR1 reads MNHNS; CDR2 reads SASEGT. CDR3 protein: CASSSSGGNTGELFF. The CDR3 coding sequence is TGTGCCAGCAGTTCTAGCGGGGGGAACACCGGGGAGCTGTTTTTT.

This sequence joins TRBV14 and TRBJ2-1, with a weak D call TRBD2 (5 bases). Germline CDR1 SGHDN, CDR2 FVKESK. The CDR3 consists of 13 residues. V was shortened by 0 bases and J by 8 bases, with 8 bases between the two germline ends. Here the CDR3 DNA reads TGTGCCAGCAGCCAAGATAACGGGGATGAGCAGTTCTTC. Protein sequence: CASSQDNGDEQFF.

Points on this clone: One end of the junction does not line up with germline, which may come from a read error. The chain links TRBV30 to TRBJ2-7; 12 bases match TRBD1. The CDR3 length is 12 residues. Germline lookup yields CDR1 GTSNPN and CDR2 SVGIG (reference sequence). This CDR3 reads CAWRGQGAQIDF. CDR3 in DNA: TGTGCCTGGAGGGGACAGGGGGCGCAAATTGACTTC.

The CDR3 region has the DNA TGTGCCAGCAGCTTATATGGGACAGGGACAAAAAACATTCAGTACTTC. As protein: CASSLYGTGTKNIQYF. The chain couples TRBV7-3 to TRBJ2-4; 9 nucleotides line up with TRBD1. The V segment lost 2 bases and the J segment 4 bases; nucleotides outside the gene matches: 6. The length of the CDR3 is 16 residues. CDR1 and CDR2 (germline): SGHTA, FQGTGA.

The chain carries TRBV6-1 and TRBJ2-3; 8 bases map to TRBD2. There are 15 residues in the CDR3. Germline CDR1 MNHNS, CDR2 SASEGT. With V trimmed by 4 bases and J by 0 bases, 3 bases remained unmatched. The CDR3 sequence: CASSAGLASTDTQYF. CDR3 nucleotides: TGTGCCAGCAGTGCCGGACTAGCTAGCACAGATACGCAGTATTTT.

The J gene is TRBJ2-3, the V gene TRBV5-1, with a weak D call TRBD1 (6 bases). The CDR3 consists of 14 residues. Germline V gene data show CDR1 as SGHRS and CDR2 as YFSETQ. The V end lost 4 bases, the J end lost 0 bases, and 9 bases lay between the germline ends. Here the CDR3 reads CASSVDRSTDTQYF. The CDR3 nucleotides read TGCGCCAGCAGCGTGGACAGAAGCACAGATACGCAGTATTTT.

The chain joins TRBV9 to TRBJ1-4; 9 nucleotides align to TRBD1. V was pared by 0 bases and J by 3 bases, with 6 bases of the junction left unmatched. The CDR3 length is 17 residues. CDR1 and CDR2 from the germline V gene are SGDLS and YYNGEE. The CDR3 bases are TGTGCCAGCAGCGTAGGGACAGGGGCCTGGGCTAATGAAAAACTGTTTTTT. It translates to CASSVGTGAWANEKLFF.

This sequence joins TRBV7-2 and TRBJ2-5; the D gene is possibly TRBD2 (6 bases). The V end lost 1 base, the J end lost 9 bases, and 15 bases lay between the germline ends. Germline V gene data show CDR1 as SGHTA and CDR2 as FQGNSA. The CDR3 runs 14 residues. As DNA, the CDR3 is TGTGCCAGCAGCTTAGGCGGGGTGGGCGGGGCCCAGTACTTC. This codes for CASSLGGVGGAQYF.

This chain uses TRBV10-3 with TRBJ2-7, with TRBD1 matching 9 bases. The CDR3 spans 13 residues. From germline, CDR1 is ENHRY and CDR2 SYGVKD. The ends lost 8 bases at V and 6 bases at J; junction bases unmatched: 8. CDR3 nucleotide sequence: TGTGCCATCGGCCGGGACAGGGCGACCGAGCAGTACTTC. Translating it yields CAIGRDRATEQYF.

The genes are TRBV28 and TRBJ1-1, with a possible D match to TRBD1 (6 bases). CDR1 and CDR2 from the germline V gene are MDHEN and SYDVKM. This CDR3 has 15 amino acids. Trimming took 5 bases from V and 5 from J, leaving 18 bases between them. The CDR3: CASSGAGDRKTEAFF. CDR3 nucleotides: TGTGCCAGCAGTGGAGCAGGGGATCGAAAGACTGAAGCTTTCTTT.

This chain connects TRBV18 to TRBJ1-3; a weak D match, TRBD1 (6 bases). The CDR3 is 17 residues long. Germline CDR1 and CDR2: KGHSH and LQKENI. The V and J ends lost 2 bases and 0 bases respectively, with 14 bases between them. The CDR3, as DNA: TGTGCCAGCTCACCAATTGGACAGAGTTACTCTGGAAACACCATATATTTT. Translated, it gives CASSPIGQSYSGNTIYF.